The clone carrying this T cell receptor (beta chain) was recorded a few times. Recovery among Cohort 3 donors was established by two negative PCRs, clearance, or symptom resolution. This sample is part of a study of blood T cell repertoires in COVID-19. The overall study: Some COVID-19 samples were acute and others convalescent; all came from the United States, Italy and Spain.

Per the study methods: Researchers report that nucleated cell counts were estimated from reference gene primer amplification. Assay used: immunoSEQ multiplex PCR; TCRdb lists only in-frame clones, some missing. The V and J calls and clone size were taken over from that table, and D and trimming were inferred from the DNA. The data contain some 210,000 clones, 80% to 90% of them singletons. CDR1 is MDHEN and CDR2 is SYDVKM in the germline V gene. The CDR3 spans 13 residues. V was cut by 5 bases and J by 0 bases, with 5 bases left in between. This sequence originates from a man in his forties or fifties who had recovered from COVID-19. Material for sequencing was PBMCs or T cells enriched from blood (not recorded which). The J gene is TRBJ1-3, the V gene TRBV28, with D unclear. CDR3 sequence reads: CASSTISGNTIYF. The CDR3 DNA follows: TGTGCCAGCAGTACTATCTCTGGAAACACCATATATTTT.